A selection of T cell receptor beta chains follows, all from one sample in a study of cytomegalovirus exposure and HLA in healthy donors. Produced via immunoSEQ multiplex PCR; TCRdb's table is partial and in-frame only. Here the sample table reports under 130,000 clones. The sequenced material came from PBMCs. These receptors were taken from a man aged 50-59 years in good health and CMV-seronegative. CDR3s include the opening cysteine and the closing phenylalanine or tryptophan. The D gene is left open where the match is weak.

v_call: TRBV11-2; j_call: TRBJ2-5; d_call: TRBD2; cdr3_nt: TGTGCCAGCAGCCAGAGACTAGCGGGTAGAGAGACCCAGTACTTC; cdr3_aa: CASSQRLAGRETQYF
v_call: TRBV11-2; j_call: TRBJ1-1; d_call: TRBD1; cdr3_nt: TGTGCCAGCAGCCTTGGACAGGGGGGCACTGAAGCTTTCTTT; cdr3_aa: CASSLGQGGTEAFF
v_call: TRBV19; j_call: TRBJ2-7; d_call: TRBD1; cdr3_nt: TGTGCCAGTAGCCCGGGACAGGCCTACGACGTGCAGTACTTC; cdr3_aa: CASSPGQAYDVQYF
v_call: TRBV5-1; j_call: TRBJ2-7; d_call: .; cdr3_nt: TGCGCCAGCAGCTTGGCCAGGGGCGCCTACGAGCAGTACTTC; cdr3_aa: CASSLARGAYEQYF
v_call: TRBV11-3; j_call: TRBJ2-5; d_call: .; cdr3_nt: TGTGCCAGCAGCCTGGATGGAGGAACGCTTGAGACCCAGTACTTC; cdr3_aa: CASSLDGGTLETQYF
v_call: TRBV27; j_call: TRBJ1-1; d_call: .; cdr3_nt: TGTGCCAGCAGTTTATCGCGGCCAGCTTGGAACACTGAAGCTTTCTTT; cdr3_aa: CASSLSRPAWNTEAFF
v_call: TRBV7-2; j_call: TRBJ1-2; d_call: .; cdr3_nt: TGTGCCAGCAGCCTAAAGATGACAGGTTCGGGCTACACCTTC; cdr3_aa: CASSLKMTGSGYTF
v_call: TRBV6-1; j_call: TRBJ1-3; d_call: .; cdr3_nt: TGTGCCAGCAGGGAAAGGGGTGCTGGAAACACCATATATTTT; cdr3_aa: CASRERGAGNTIYF
v_call: TRBV27; j_call: TRBJ1-1; d_call: TRBD1; cdr3_nt: TGTGCCAGCAGGAAGGACAGGGGACCGTACACTGAAGCTTTCTTT; cdr3_aa: CASRKDRGPYTEAFF
v_call: TRBV4-2; j_call: TRBJ1-2; d_call: .; cdr3_nt: .; cdr3_aa: CASSQDWGPGTGRRTF
v_call: TRBV29-1; j_call: TRBJ2-3; d_call: .; cdr3_nt: TGCAGCGTTGACACTAGCACAGATACGCAGTATTTT; cdr3_aa: CSVDTSTDTQYF
v_call: TRBV10-3; j_call: TRBJ2-7; d_call: .; cdr3_nt: TGTGCCATCAAGGCAGGGGCGATAAGCGCCTACGAGCAGTACTTC; cdr3_aa: CAIKAGAISAYEQYF
v_call: TRBV6-1; j_call: TRBJ2-2; d_call: .; cdr3_nt: TGTGCCAGCAGTGAAATACCGTCAGCGAACACCGGGGAGCTGTTTTTT; cdr3_aa: CASSEIPSANTGELFF
v_call: TRBV2; j_call: TRBJ2-7; d_call: .; cdr3_nt: TGTGCCAGCAGTTCGGGACACCTGATCCCCTACGAGCAGTACTTC; cdr3_aa: CASSSGHLIPYEQYF
v_call: TRBV20-1; j_call: TRBJ2-1; d_call: .; cdr3_nt: TGCAGCGCAACCGCGTCCCGCCAGTTCTTC; cdr3_aa: CSATASRQFF
v_call: TRBV7-9; j_call: TRBJ2-1; d_call: .; cdr3_nt: TGTGCCAGCACCGCGATTTATGAGCAGTTCTTC; cdr3_aa: CASTAIYEQFF
v_call: TRBV19; j_call: TRBJ2-1; d_call: .; cdr3_nt: TGTGCCAGTAGTGCACTCCGTGGGACTCGCTCCGACAATGAGCAGTTCTTC; cdr3_aa: CASSALRGTRSDNEQFF
v_call: TRBV29-1; j_call: TRBJ1-2; d_call: .; cdr3_nt: TGCAGCGTTGAAATGCGGGATGGCTACACCTTC; cdr3_aa: CSVEMRDGYTF
v_call: TRBV27; j_call: TRBJ1-5; d_call: .; cdr3_nt: TGTGCCAGCAGTTTCCGACAGACTAATCAGCCCCAGCATTTT; cdr3_aa: CASSFRQTNQPQHF
v_call: TRBV5-1; j_call: TRBJ1-3; d_call: .; cdr3_nt: TGCGCCAGCAGCTTGTCAGTGTCGACTGGAAACACCATATATTTT; cdr3_aa: CASSLSVSTGNTIYF
v_call: TRBV5-6; j_call: TRBJ2-5; d_call: .; cdr3_nt: TGTGCCAGCAGCTTGGCCGCGCCTTTTGGGACCCAGTACTTC; cdr3_aa: CASSLAAPFGTQYF
v_call: TRBV15; j_call: TRBJ2-7; d_call: .; cdr3_nt: TGTGCCACCAGCAGAGACAGCGGTTACGAGCAGTACTTC; cdr3_aa: CATSRDSGYEQYF
v_call: TRBV6-5; j_call: TRBJ1-4; d_call: .; cdr3_nt: TGTGACAGGGTAGAGAAGAAACTGTTTTTT; cdr3_aa: CDRVEKKLFF
v_call: TRBV30; j_call: TRBJ2-7; d_call: TRBD2; cdr3_nt: TGTGCCTGGAGCCTGGGACTAGCGGGAGACTACGAGCAGTACTTC; cdr3_aa: CAWSLGLAGDYEQYF
v_call: TRBV7-9; j_call: TRBJ2-4; d_call: .; cdr3_nt: TGTGCCAGCAGCTTAGTCGGGAACGCCAAAAACATTCAGTACTTC; cdr3_aa: CASSLVGNAKNIQYF
v_call: TRBV5-1; j_call: TRBJ1-3; d_call: TRBD1; cdr3_nt: TGCGCCAGCAGCTTAGGGACAGGGGGCCCTGGAAACACCATATATTTT; cdr3_aa: CASSLGTGGPGNTIYF
v_call: TRBV18; j_call: TRBJ2-7; d_call: TRBD1; cdr3_nt: TGTGCCAGCTCAGGGACAGTTGACGAGCAGTACTTC; cdr3_aa: CASSGTVDEQYF
v_call: TRBV7-2; j_call: TRBJ2-1; d_call: .; cdr3_nt: TGTGCCAGCAGCTTAGTGGGAGGCCCCAATGAGCAGTTCTTC; cdr3_aa: CASSLVGGPNEQFF
v_call: TRBV4-1; j_call: TRBJ2-7; d_call: .; cdr3_nt: TGCGCCAGCAGCGCCGGACTTCTTCGGGACGAGCAGTACTTC; cdr3_aa: CASSAGLLRDEQYF
v_call: TRBV14; j_call: TRBJ1-1; d_call: .; cdr3_nt: TGTGCCAGCAGTCCCTATGGGGGAGGTAACACTGAAGCTTTCTTT; cdr3_aa: CASSPYGGGNTEAFF
v_call: TRBV7-6; j_call: TRBJ1-4; d_call: .; cdr3_nt: TGTGCCAGCAGCATGGCAGGGATGACAACTAATGAAAAACTGTTTTTT; cdr3_aa: CASSMAGMTTNEKLFF
v_call: TRBV9; j_call: TRBJ2-3; d_call: TRBD2; cdr3_nt: TGTGCCAGCAGCCCCCGGACTAGCAGAGATACGCAGTATTTT; cdr3_aa: CASSPRTSRDTQYF
v_call: TRBV7-3; j_call: TRBJ2-5; d_call: .; cdr3_nt: TGTGCCAGCAGCTTAAGGCCCCAAGAGACCCAGTACTTC; cdr3_aa: CASSLRPQETQYF
v_call: TRBV10-3; j_call: TRBJ2-2; d_call: .; cdr3_nt: TGTGCCATCAGCCCCTCGGAGGGCAGGGAGAACACCGGGGAGCTGTTTTTT; cdr3_aa: CAISPSEGRENTGELFF
v_call: TRBV18; j_call: TRBJ2-1; d_call: TRBD2; cdr3_nt: TGTGCCAGCTCACCACCCGGGACTAGCGTTTTGAATGAGCAGTTCTTC; cdr3_aa: CASSPPGTSVLNEQFF
v_call: TRBV5-4; j_call: TRBJ1-1; d_call: .; cdr3_nt: TGTGCCAGCAGCATACCCGGGACACGAAACACTGAAGCTTTCTTT; cdr3_aa: CASSIPGTRNTEAFF
v_call: TRBV19; j_call: TRBJ2-7; d_call: TRBD1; cdr3_nt: TGTGCCAGTAGTATCACCGGGACAGCCGGCTACGAGCAGTACTTC; cdr3_aa: CASSITGTAGYEQYF
v_call: TRBV7-9; j_call: TRBJ2-7; d_call: .; cdr3_nt: TGTGCCAGCAGCTTACTGTTCCACGAGCAGTACTTC; cdr3_aa: CASSLLFHEQYF
v_call: TRBV29-1; j_call: TRBJ1-3; d_call: .; cdr3_nt: TGCAGCGTTCGATCTACAGGCGGCGGCCAAGGAAACACCATATATTTT; cdr3_aa: CSVRSTGGGQGNTIYF
v_call: TRBV27; j_call: TRBJ2-1; d_call: TRBD2; cdr3_nt: TGTGCCAGCAGTTTGACTAGCGGGAGGGCCTACAATGAGCAGTTCTTC; cdr3_aa: CASSLTSGRAYNEQFF
v_call: TRBV9; j_call: TRBJ2-3; d_call: .; cdr3_nt: TGTGCCAGCAGCGTAGAACTACCAGATACGCAGTATTTT; cdr3_aa: CASSVELPDTQYF
v_call: TRBV5-1; j_call: TRBJ1-5; d_call: TRBD1; cdr3_nt: TGCGCCAGCAGCTTGAGTCCAGGGGGCCAGCCCCAGCATTTT; cdr3_aa: CASSLSPGGQPQHF
v_call: TRBV5-1; j_call: TRBJ1-2; d_call: .; cdr3_nt: TGCGCCAGCAGCTTGGGGGTCCCATCGCTAGATGGCTACACCTTC; cdr3_aa: CASSLGVPSLDGYTF
v_call: TRBV9; j_call: TRBJ2-7; d_call: TRBD2; cdr3_nt: TGTGCCAGCAGCGGGACTAGCGGGAGTGGCGAGCAGTACTTC; cdr3_aa: CASSGTSGSGEQYF
v_call: TRBV5-6; j_call: TRBJ2-5; d_call: TRBD2; cdr3_nt: TGTGCCAGCAGCCTCACTAGCGGGAGAGAGACCCAGTACTTC; cdr3_aa: CASSLTSGRETQYF
v_call: TRBV18; j_call: TRBJ1-1; d_call: TRBD1; cdr3_nt: TGTGCCAGCTCACCTAGACAGGGAGGAGTGGTGAACACTGAAGCTTTCTTT; cdr3_aa: CASSPRQGGVVNTEAFF
v_call: TRBV18; j_call: TRBJ1-2; d_call: .; cdr3_nt: TGTGCCAGCTCACCCCCCGGGTGGGACTATGGCTACACCTTC; cdr3_aa: CASSPPGWDYGYTF
v_call: TRBV4-1; j_call: TRBJ1-3; d_call: TRBD1; cdr3_nt: TGCGCCAGCAGCCAAGGACAGGGTTTTACTGGAAACACCATATATTTT; cdr3_aa: CASSQGQGFTGNTIYF
v_call: TRBV7-9; j_call: TRBJ1-2; d_call: TRBD1; cdr3_nt: TGTGCCAGCAGCTTACAAGGGACAGTCTATGGCTACACCTTC; cdr3_aa: CASSLQGTVYGYTF
v_call: TRBV10-3; j_call: TRBJ2-1; d_call: TRBD1; cdr3_nt: TGTGCCATCACCGAAGGGGGCCCATTTGTGTACAATGAGCAGTTCTTC; cdr3_aa: CAITEGGPFVYNEQFF